This T cell receptor beta chain was sequenced for a study of regulatory T cells in long-lasting Graves disease. Study results and caveats: The study found persistent patients shared more public clonotypes (roughly 3,000) than new patients (over 850).

The TCR beta library used iRepertoire HTBI primers with Arm-PCR amplification of CDR3. In TCRdb, the multiplex PCR reads were re-called with MiXCR into one record per CDR3 protein. Of approximately 390,000 distinct CDR3 sequences detected, about 17% appear once; the ten largest clones hold 20%. This clonotype was seen ten or more times. Its antigen remains unknown. Looked up from germline, CDR1 is SNHLY and CDR2 is FYNNEI. This CDR3 spans 15 amino acids. Trimming took off 2 bases at V and 7 bases at J, with 17 bases between the two ends. Time point noted: newly diagnosed GD, antithyroid drugs for less than 3 months. PBMCs provided the RNA from which the TCR library was made. These same records also appear under a second study, on T cells in Graves' hyperthyroidism and ophthalmopathy. As that report states: Investigators excluded patients with uncontrolled infection, other autoimmune disease, pregnancy or lactation.

The V call is TRBV2, the J call TRBJ1-2; a possible D gene is TRBD1 (5 bases). This specimen consisted of peripheral blood mononuclear cells (PBMCs), obtained at new diagnosis, from a patient treated with antithyroid drugs. This receptor was identified in a young woman with Graves disease. CDR3 in DNA: TGTGCCAGCAGTGAATCGTCGGGCAGGGCGACTGGCTACACCTTC. This encodes CASSESSGRATGYTF. The full variable domain, with the rest looked up from reference TRBV2 and TRBJ1-2, is EPEVTQTPSHQVTQMGQEVILRCVPISNHLYFYWYRQILGQKVEFLVSFYNNEISEKSEIFDDQFSVERPDGSNFTLKIRSTKLEDSAMYFCASSESSGRATGYTFGSGTRLTVV.